The 20 T cell receptor beta chains listed next were all sequenced from one sample in a study of CD4+ T cells in melanoma. Data came from immunoSEQ multiplex PCR; TCRdb stores just in-frame clones and leaves some out. The profile covers 7,500 to 10,000 clones, with almost 70% appearing a single time and roughly 21% taken by the ten largest. The material sequenced was peripheral blood. The receptors derive from a human donor with melanoma.

V is TRBV19 and J is TRBJ2-7, with 7 bases fitting TRBD1. Trimming removed 4 bases from V and 6 bases from J; junction bases left unmatched: 9. Germline CDR1 is LNHDA and CDR2 is SQIVND (reference sequence). The CDR3 covers 14 residues. CDR3 residues: CASSTTGTNAEQYF. The CDR3 DNA follows: TGTGCCAGTAGTACGACAGGGACCAATGCCGAGCAGTACTTC.

Sample share makes this clone medium-sized (0.01 to 0.1%). The rearrangement links TRBV19 to TRBJ2-1; 9 bases fit TRBD2. V lost 1 base and J lost 5; bases outside the gene matches: 3. Germline V CDR1 and CDR2: LNHDA, SQIVND (reference sequence). CDR3 length: 15 amino acids. The CDR3 region has the DNA TGTGCCAGTAGTATAGCTAGCGGGGTTAACAATGAGCAGTTCTTC. Amino acid sequence: CASSIASGVNNEQFF.

A remark on this clone: Other DNA sequences within the sample encode an identical CDR3. The chain couples TRBV4-1 to TRBJ2-7; no clear D gene. V was trimmed by 0 bases and J by 0 bases, leaving 9 bases between them. CDR3 length equals 15 residues. Germline assignment: CDR1 MGHRA and CDR2 YSYEKL. Here the CDR3 DNA reads TGCGCCAGCAGCCAAGATTCCAGCCTCTCCTACGAGCAGTACTTC. Amino acids: CASSQDSSLSYEQYF.

The chain joins TRBV6-6 to TRBJ2-2, with D perhaps TRBD2 (5 bases). Germline V CDR1 and CDR2: MNHNY, SVGAGI (reference sequence). The V end was cut by 2 bases, the J end by 5 bases, with 9 bases between. This CDR3 has 14 residues. The CDR3 loop is CASSYGRETGELFF. In DNA, the CDR3 is TGTGCCAGCAGTTACGGGAGAGAAACCGGGGAGCTGTTTTTT.

This clone was observed a handful of times. The chain is built from TRBV5-4 and TRBJ1-4, with 7 nucleotides matching TRBD1. Trimming removed 3 bases from V and 3 bases from J; junction bases left unmatched: 5. This CDR3 spans 15 amino acids. Per the germline V gene, CDR1 is SGHNT and CDR2 is YYREEE (reference sequence). Here the CDR3 reads CASSSQGGPNEKLFF. As DNA, the CDR3 is TGTGCCAGCAGCTCCCAGGGGGGGCCTAATGAAAAACTGTTTTTT. Combining the CDR3 with reference TRBV5-4 and TRBJ1-4 gives the whole variable domain ETGVTQSPTHLIKTRGQQVTLRCSSQSGHNTVSWYQQALGQGPQFIFQYYREEENGRGNFPPRFSGLQFPNYSSELNVNALELDDSALYLCASSSQGGPNEKLFFGSGTQLSVL.

This rearrangement joins TRBV5-6 to TRBJ1-2, with TRBD1 identical over 7 bases. Germline-derived CDR1 and CDR2 are SGHDT and YYEEEE. CDR3 length: 12 amino acids. After removal of 4 bases from V and 8 bases from J, the junction contained 5 bases not matched to a gene. The CDR3 spells CASSLWTGGYTF. For the CDR3, the DNA is TGTGCCAGCAGCCTTTGGACAGGCGGCTACACCTTC.

V gene TRBV6-5 combines with J gene TRBJ2-3; a possible D gene is TRBD2 (5 bases). The length of the CDR3 is 14 residues. Trimming left V 5 bases short and J 5 bases short, with 14 bases between. Germline CDR1 MNHEY, CDR2 SVGAGI. In nucleotides, the CDR3 is TGTGCCAGCAGTATGATGCTTGGAGGAGATACGCAGTATTTT. The encoded protein is CASSMMLGGDTQYF.

The V and J genes are TRBV21-1 and TRBJ1-2; TRBD1 reflects the table's D call only, with no check against the DNA. TRBV21-1 is termed a pseudogene. The CDR3 is made up of 13 amino acids. The CDR3 here is CASSTRTVYGYTF. The DNA for the CDR3 is TGTGCCAGCAGCACCCGGACAGTCTATGGCTACACCTTC.

This chain connects TRBV19 to TRBJ2-7; possible D gene TRBD1, 6 bases. V was shortened by 0 bases and J by 3 bases, with 18 bases between the two germline ends. Germline lookup yields CDR1 LNHDA and CDR2 SQIVND (reference sequence). The CDR3 has 17 amino acids. DNA for the CDR3: TGTGCCAGTAGTATAGAAGGGACACCCGGTGGGGTCTACGAGCAGTACTTC. Protein: CASSIEGTPGGVYEQYF.

The gene calls are TRBV28 and TRBJ2-3; D unresolved. CDR1 is MDHEN, CDR2 SYDVKM, per germline. The CDR3 loop spans 13 amino acids. V lost 5 bases and J lost 4, with 10 bases in between. The CDR3 here is CASSPNLPDTQYF. The CDR3 region has the DNA TGTGCCAGCAGTCCAAATCTGCCAGATACGCAGTATTTT. Full variable domain (outside the CDR3, taken from reference TRBV28 and TRBJ2-3): DVKVTQSSRYLVKRTGEKVFLECVQDMDHENMFWYRQDPGLGLRLIYFSYDVKMKEKGDIPEGYSVSREKKERFSLILESASTNQTSMYLCASSPNLPDTQYFGPGTRLTVL.

The chain has TRBV20-1 and TRBJ2-1; no reliable D call. The CDR3 runs to 11 residues. Germline CDR1 and CDR2: DFQATT and SNEGSKA (reference sequence). V dropped 5 bases and J dropped 9 bases, with 11 bases sitting between them. DNA for the CDR3: TGCAGTGCTGCGCAGGTTAGTGAGCAGTTCTTC. Its protein product is CSAAQVSEQFF.

The genes are TRBV28 and TRBJ2-7; no clear D. Trimming pared 8 bases from V and 0 bases from J, leaving 11 bases between. The CDR3 totals 13 residues. The germline V gene has CDR1 MDHEN and CDR2 SYDVKM. CDR3 in DNA: TGTGCCAGCCATAAACTTCTCTCCTACGAGCAGTACTTC. This codes for CASHKLLSYEQYF. Variable domain in full (rest from reference TRBV28 and TRBJ2-7): DVKVTQSSRYLVKRTGEKVFLECVQDMDHENMFWYRQDPGLGLRLIYFSYDVKMKEKGDIPEGYSVSREKKERFSLILESASTNQTSMYLCASHKLLSYEQYFGPGTRLTVT.

This clone was seen more than once but under ten times. This sequence joins TRBV7-8 and TRBJ1-5; 10 positions match TRBD1. Per germline, CDR1 SGHVS and CDR2 FQNEAQ. The V gene end was trimmed by 0 bases and the J gene end by 4 bases; junction bases not matched to a gene: 3. This CDR3 spans 16 amino acids. The CDR3 region is CASSLAAGQGNQPQHF. CDR3 coding DNA: TGTGCCAGCAGCTTAGCGGCGGGACAGGGGAATCAGCCCCAGCATTTT.

The chain carries TRBV28 and TRBJ1-1; D uncertain. The CDR3 runs to 12 residues. Germline V lookup: CDR1 MDHEN, CDR2 SYDVKM. The ends were cut back, 2 bases at V and 5 bases at J, with 6 bases in the middle. In nucleotides, the CDR3 is TGTGCCAGCAGTTTAGTGGTTACTGAAGCTTTCTTT. Translated: CASSLVVTEAFF.

CDR3 region: CAISAGTSGPGNEQFF. Written as DNA, the CDR3 is TGTGCCATCAGTGCCGGGACTAGCGGCCCTGGTAATGAGCAGTTCTTC. The chain carries TRBV10-3 and TRBJ2-1, with 11 bases that match TRBD2. Per germline, CDR1 ENHRY and CDR2 SYGVKD. The CDR3 is 16 amino acids. V lost 4 bases and J lost 7; bases outside the gene matches: 9.

The DNA of the CDR3 is TGTGCCAGCAGCGGGCGGAGGGCTAAGGGGTATGGCTACACCTTC. This sequence encodes CASSGRRAKGYGYTF. The V gene is TRBV9, the J gene TRBJ1-2; TRBD1 is a possible D gene (5 bases). This CDR3 is built from 15 residues. Trimming removed 3 bases from V and 5 bases from J, with 17 bases in between. Per the germline V gene, CDR1 is SGDLS and CDR2 is YYNGEE.

The rearrangement joins TRBV12-5 to TRBJ1-1; D not certain. Deletions cut 7 bases from V and 2 bases from J, with 5 bases between. The germline gives CDR1 LGHNT, CDR2 FRNRAP. The CDR3 has 11 amino acids. The CDR3 here is CASEGNTEAFF. CDR3 in DNA: TGTGCTAGTGAGGGTAACACTGAAGCTTTCTTT.

This clone turned up a few times. The rearrangement uses TRBV30 and TRBJ2-3; 8 bases fit TRBD1. Germline trimming cut 3 bases from V and 5 bases from J; bases unmatched to any gene: 7. The CDR3 contains 14 residues. Germline loops: CDR1 GTSNPN, CDR2 SVGIG (reference sequence). CDR3 bases: TGTGCCTGGAGCTCCGGACAGGGAGGAGATACGCAGTATTTT. Translated: CAWSSGQGGDTQYF.

This rearrangement joins TRBV28 to TRBJ2-7; possibly TRBD1 for D (7 bases). Trimming removed 3 bases from V and 2 bases from J, with 11 bases in between. This CDR3 has 14 amino acids. CDR1 is MDHEN, CDR2 SYDVKM, per germline. CDR3 amino acids: CASSFRGVPYEQYF. CDR3 sequence (DNA): TGTGCCAGCAGTTTCAGGGGGGTCCCCTACGAGCAGTACTTC. Filled out from reference TRBV28 and TRBJ2-7, the complete variable domain reads DVKVTQSSRYLVKRTGEKVFLECVQDMDHENMFWYRQDPGLGLRLIYFSYDVKMKEKGDIPEGYSVSREKKERFSLILESASTNQTSMYLCASSFRGVPYEQYFGPGTRLTVT.

V is TRBV14 and J is TRBJ2-7; a possible D gene is TRBD2 (7 bases). Per the germline V gene, CDR1 is SGHDN and CDR2 is FVKESK. The CDR3 contains 16 residues. Trimming removed 6 bases at V and 4 bases at J, with 22 bases between. In nucleotides, the CDR3 is TGTGCCAGCAGTCAGGAACCCAGGGGAGGGTCTTACGAGCAGTACTTC. Its translation: CASSQEPRGGSYEQYF.